Listed below are T cell receptor beta chains from one sample, sequenced in a study of technical replicates of blood from several donors. Produced via immunoSEQ multiplex PCR; TCRdb's table is partial and in-frame only. The sample lists around 49,000 clones; more than 95% were seen once. Sequencing input: T cells isolated from PBMCs. The receptors stem from a human donor in good health. Each CDR3 is given with its conserved first and last residue. The D gene is left open where the match is weak.

DNA: TGCGCCAGCAGCCAAGATTTCCCGGTCAACTACGAGCAGTACTTC; CDR3: CASSQDFPVNYEQYF; V: TRBV4-1; D: -; J: TRBJ2-7
DNA: TGTGCCAGCAGCTCCCCGGGCAGGGAATCATACAATGAGCAGTTCTTC; CDR3: CASSSPGRESYNEQFF; V: TRBV11-2; D: -; J: TRBJ2-1
DNA: TGCGCCAGCAGCCAAGATACGGTCAATGAGCAGTTCTTC; CDR3: CASSQDTVNEQFF; V: TRBV4-3; D: -; J: TRBJ2-1
DNA: TGTGCCAGCAGTTCCAGGGTGGGCACAGATACGCAGTATTTT; CDR3: CASSSRVGTDTQYF; V: TRBV11-3; D: -; J: TRBJ2-3
DNA: TGTGCCAGCAGTGAAGCGCTACTAGCGGGAGTTGATACGCAGTATTTT; CDR3: CASSEALLAGVDTQYF; V: TRBV6-1; D: TRBD2; J: TRBJ2-3
DNA: TGTGCCAGCAGTTTTATGGGACAGGGTCTCGATGAGCAGTTCTTC; CDR3: CASSFMGQGLDEQFF; V: TRBV28; D: TRBD1; J: TRBJ2-1
DNA: TGTGCCAGCAGTTTATCTAGAACTTACACAGATACGCAGTATTTT; CDR3: CASSLSRTYTDTQYF; V: TRBV28; D: -; J: TRBJ2-3
DNA: TGTGCCAGCACCGCCGGGGAGTTGTACGAGCAGTACTTC; CDR3: CASTAGELYEQYF; V: TRBV2; D: -; J: TRBJ2-7
DNA: TGTGCCAGCAGCCACGGACTAGCGACAGCCTACGAGCAGTACTTC; CDR3: CASSHGLATAYEQYF; V: TRBV9; D: TRBD2; J: TRBJ2-7
DNA: TGTGCCAGCAGCGCAGGCAACCAAGAGACCCAGTACTTC; CDR3: CASSAGNQETQYF; V: TRBV14; D: -; J: TRBJ2-5
DNA: TGTGCCAGCAGTCCCGGGACAGGGTACTACGAGCAGTACTTC; CDR3: CASSPGTGYYEQYF; V: TRBV27; D: TRBD1; J: TRBJ2-7
DNA: TGTGCCAGCAGTTACGGGACAGTCCTCACCGGGGAGCTGTTTTTT; CDR3: CASSYGTVLTGELFF; V: TRBV6-5; D: TRBD1; J: TRBJ2-2
DNA: TGCGCCAGCAGTTTAGGAGCCGAGCAGTACTTC; CDR3: CASSLGAEQYF; V: TRBV10-1; D: -; J: TRBJ2-7
DNA: TGTGCCAGCAGTTCAGCTCGTGTGGGGGGAAGAATTACTGAAGCTTTCTTT; CDR3: CASSSARVGGRITEAFF; V: TRBV27; D: -; J: TRBJ1-1
DNA: TGTGCCAGCAGCCCAGGTCCCGGCTCCTACAATGAGCAGTTCTTC; CDR3: CASSPGPGSYNEQFF; V: TRBV9; D: -; J: TRBJ2-1
DNA: TGTGCCAGCAGCGGGAAGACAGGGGTGGCTGAAGCTTTCTTT; CDR3: CASSGKTGVAEAFF; V: TRBV9; D: TRBD1; J: TRBJ1-1
DNA: TGTGCCAGCTTTGGTACGGAGAATGAAAAACTGTTTTTT; CDR3: CASFGTENEKLFF; V: TRBV21-1; D: -; J: TRBJ1-4
DNA: TGTGCCAGCAGCGTCGCAGGGACAGGGTATTCCTACGAGCAGTACTTC; CDR3: CASSVAGTGYSYEQYF; V: TRBV7-9; D: TRBD1; J: TRBJ2-7
DNA: TGTGCCAGCAGCTTTAGACTAGCGGGAATCTCCTACAATGAGCAGTTCTTC; CDR3: CASSFRLAGISYNEQFF; V: TRBV7-9; D: TRBD2; J: TRBJ2-1
DNA: TGTGCCAGCAGCGCAGCAGGGGTCGGGGAGCTGTTTTTT; CDR3: CASSAAGVGELFF; V: TRBV7-3; D: -; J: TRBJ2-2
DNA: TGCAGCGTTGACACAGGACCTAGCACAGATACGCAGTATTTT; CDR3: CSVDTGPSTDTQYF; V: TRBV29-1; D: -; J: TRBJ2-3
DNA: TGCGCCAGCAGCCAAGTTCCGGGGAAGTATGAAAAACTGTTTTTT; CDR3: CASSQVPGKYEKLFF; V: TRBV4-3; D: -; J: TRBJ1-4